This paragraph covers one T cell receptor (beta chain) sequence. Original methodology: Estimates of nucleated cell counts were drawn from the amplification of reference gene primers. Some clones are missing from TCRdb's copy, which holds only in-frame ones; the method was immunoSEQ multiplex PCR. The V and J calls and clone size come from that table; D and trimming were worked out from the DNA. The sample records about 170,000 clones, approximately 86% being singletons. Patients at the Seattle site were enrolled during active infection and followed longitudinally. The data were obtained in a study of blood T cell repertoires in COVID-19. Study information: The samples span acute and convalescent COVID-19 from the United States, Italy and Spain.

This CDR3 comprises 15 residues. With 1 base clipped from V and 0 bases from J, the junction kept 1 base outside the gene matches. Germline CDR1 and CDR2: LGHDT and YNNKEL (reference sequence). The chain combines TRBV3-1 (or the pseudogene TRBV3-2) with TRBJ2-5, with TRBD2 identical over 8 bases. This sequence was found in a woman over 75 with COVID-19, enrolled during active disease. The sample taken for sequencing was peripheral blood. CDR3 nucleotide sequence: TGTGCCAGCAGCCAAGCGGGAGGGTACCAAGAGACCCAGTACTTC. Its translation is CASSQAGGYQETQYF.